Following are 5 T cell receptor beta chains from one sample sequenced in a study of cytotoxic CD8 clonotypes in ibrutinib-treated CLL. TCRdb's table, derived via immunoSEQ multiplex PCR, lists solely in-frame clones and lacks some. The sample carries 190,000 or so clones, 72% recorded once. The sequencing used PBMCs, collected after 24 months of ibrutinib treatment. The receptors were gathered from a human donor with chronic lymphocytic leukemia.

The chain links TRBV6-4 to TRBJ2-1; 10 nucleotides match TRBD2. This CDR3 region has 17 residues. Looked up from germline, CDR1 is MRHNA and CDR2 is SNTAGT. V was pared by 3 bases and J by 7 bases, with 12 bases of the junction left unmatched. CDR3: CASSDFFASGSKNEQFF. The CDR3 DNA reads TGTGCCAGCAGTGATTTTTTTGCTAGCGGGAGCAAGAATGAGCAGTTCTTC.

This clone was counted between two and nine times. The chain combines TRBV30 with TRBJ2-1, with 8 bases aligning to TRBD2. The V and J ends lost 1 base and 6 bases, in that order; junction bases with no gene match: 8. The CDR3 loop spans 15 amino acids. Germline V gene lookup returns CDR1 GTSNPN and CDR2 SVGIG (reference sequence). The CDR3 DNA reads as TGTGCCTGGAGTGGCTTGGGCGGGGGGCGCAATGAGCAGTTCTTC. Its protein product is CAWSGLGGGRNEQFF.

The rearrangement joins TRBV7-2 to TRBJ1-4, with a tentative D call TRBD1 (6 bases). This CDR3 is 13 amino acids long. Trimming took 6 bases from V and 7 from J, leaving 12 bases between them. Germline CDR1 is SGHTA and CDR2 is FQGNSA. The CDR3 is CASSLGTSEKLFF. The CDR3 region has the DNA TGTGCCAGCAGTCTAGGGACAAGTGAAAAACTGTTTTTT.

This clone was observed a single time. V is TRBV4-2 and J is TRBJ1-5; tentatively, D is TRBD1 (6 bases). V gave up 4 bases and J gave up 3 bases, with 19 bases separating them. The CDR3 runs to 17 residues. Germline loops: CDR1 LGHNA, CDR2 YNFKEQ. This chain's CDR3 is CASSPRRLRGLNQPQHF. The CDR3 DNA sequence: TGTGCCAGCAGCCCAAGGCGGCTCAGGGGACTCAATCAGCCCCAGCATTTT.

The J gene is TRBJ2-7, the V gene TRBV9, with 12 bases matching TRBD2. V trimming: 4 bases; J trimming: 5 bases; junction bases outside the gene matches: 13. The germline CDR1 and CDR2 sequences are SGDLS and YYNGEE. This CDR3 is 17 amino acids long. CDR3 bases: TGTGCCAGCAGCCCGGGACTAGCGGGCGAGGTTCGGAACGAGCAGTACTTC. Translation: CASSPGLAGEVRNEQYF.